This TCR beta chain came from a study of response to subunit inactivated influenza vaccine. Whole-study findings and limits: The authors suggested that few new T cells are recruited per seasonal influenza vaccination.

CDR3 length equals 15 residues. V was pared by 2 bases and J by 3 bases, with 12 bases between. Germline CDR1 reads SGHKS; CDR2 reads YYEKEE (reference sequence). TCRdb ran MiXCR on the RT-PCR reads and lists one entry per CDR3 protein. The sample lists more than 600,000 distinct CDR3 sequences, roughly 20% seen once, with around 9.9% in the top ten. As to this clonotype: What it binds is unknown.

This receptor was obtained from a man between 50 and 59 years old who received an inactivated influenza vaccine. The sample was PBMCs from blood, taken 4 to 6 days after vaccination. The chain has TRBV5-5 and TRBJ2-1; D might be TRBD2 (6 bases). The CDR3 loop reads CASSFMAGNYNEQFF. The CDR3 coding sequence is TGTGCCAGCAGCTTTATGGCGGGGAACTACAATGAGCAGTTCTTC.